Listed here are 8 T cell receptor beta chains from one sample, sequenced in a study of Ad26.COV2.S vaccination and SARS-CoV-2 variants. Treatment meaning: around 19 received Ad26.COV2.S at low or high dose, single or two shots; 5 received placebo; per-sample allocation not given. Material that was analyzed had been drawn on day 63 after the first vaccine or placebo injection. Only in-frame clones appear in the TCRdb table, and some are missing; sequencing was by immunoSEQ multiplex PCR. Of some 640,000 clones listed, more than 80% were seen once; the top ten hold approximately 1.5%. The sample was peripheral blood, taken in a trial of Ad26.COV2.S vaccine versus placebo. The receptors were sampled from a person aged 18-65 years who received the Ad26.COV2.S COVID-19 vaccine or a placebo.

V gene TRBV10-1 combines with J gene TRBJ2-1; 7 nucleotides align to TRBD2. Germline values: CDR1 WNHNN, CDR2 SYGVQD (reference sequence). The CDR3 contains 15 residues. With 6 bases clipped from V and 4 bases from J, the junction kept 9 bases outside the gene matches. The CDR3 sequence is CASSPVGGSYNEQFF. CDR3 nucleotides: TGCGCCAGCAGCCCCGTCGGGGGGTCATACAATGAGCAGTTCTTC.

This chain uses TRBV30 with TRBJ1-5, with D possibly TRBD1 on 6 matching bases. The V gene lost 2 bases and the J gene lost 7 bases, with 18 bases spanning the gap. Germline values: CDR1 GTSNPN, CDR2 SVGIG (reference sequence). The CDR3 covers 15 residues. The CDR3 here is CAWSFTGTSRQPQHF. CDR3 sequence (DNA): TGTGCCTGGAGTTTCACAGGGACATCGAGACAGCCCCAGCATTTT.

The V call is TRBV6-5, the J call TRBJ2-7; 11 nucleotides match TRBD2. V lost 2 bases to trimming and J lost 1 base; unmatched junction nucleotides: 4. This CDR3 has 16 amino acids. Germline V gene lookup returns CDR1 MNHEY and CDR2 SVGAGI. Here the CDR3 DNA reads TGTGCCAGCAGTTACACTTGGACTAGCGGGTCCTACGAGCAGTACTTC. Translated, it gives CASSYTWTSGSYEQYF.

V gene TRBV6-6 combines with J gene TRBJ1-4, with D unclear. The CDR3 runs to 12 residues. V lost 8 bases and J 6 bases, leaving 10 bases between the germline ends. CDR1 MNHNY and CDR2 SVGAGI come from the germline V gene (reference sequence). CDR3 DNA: TGTGCCAGCTGCCTGTCGGATGAAAAACTGTTTTTT. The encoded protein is CASCLSDEKLFF.

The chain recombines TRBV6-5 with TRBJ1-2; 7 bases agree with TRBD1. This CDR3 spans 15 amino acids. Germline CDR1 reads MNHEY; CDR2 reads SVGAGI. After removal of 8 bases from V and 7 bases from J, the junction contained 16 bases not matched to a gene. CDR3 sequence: CASSGGPSFSGGYTF. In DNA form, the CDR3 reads TGTGCCAGCTCAGGGGGACCCTCCTTTTCGGGTGGCTACACCTTC.

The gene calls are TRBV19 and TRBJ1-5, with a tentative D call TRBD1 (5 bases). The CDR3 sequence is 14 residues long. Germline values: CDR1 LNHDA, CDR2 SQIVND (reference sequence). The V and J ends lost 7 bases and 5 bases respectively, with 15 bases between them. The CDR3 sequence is CASTIREWDQPQHF. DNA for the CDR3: TGTGCCAGTACGATCAGGGAATGGGATCAGCCCCAGCATTTT.

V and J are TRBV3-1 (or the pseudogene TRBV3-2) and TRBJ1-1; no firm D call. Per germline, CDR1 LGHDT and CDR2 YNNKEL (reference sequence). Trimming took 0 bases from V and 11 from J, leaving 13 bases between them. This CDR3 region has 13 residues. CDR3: CASSQEGSGRAFF. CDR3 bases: TGTGCCAGCAGCCAAGAAGGGTCGGGGAGGGCTTTCTTT.

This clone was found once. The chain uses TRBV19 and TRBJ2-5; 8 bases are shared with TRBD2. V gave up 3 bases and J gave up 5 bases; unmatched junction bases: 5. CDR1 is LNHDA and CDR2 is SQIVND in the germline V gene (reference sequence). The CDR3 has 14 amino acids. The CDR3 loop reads CASSIGGAGETQYF. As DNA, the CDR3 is TGTGCCAGTAGTATCGGGGGGGCCGGGGAGACCCAGTACTTC.